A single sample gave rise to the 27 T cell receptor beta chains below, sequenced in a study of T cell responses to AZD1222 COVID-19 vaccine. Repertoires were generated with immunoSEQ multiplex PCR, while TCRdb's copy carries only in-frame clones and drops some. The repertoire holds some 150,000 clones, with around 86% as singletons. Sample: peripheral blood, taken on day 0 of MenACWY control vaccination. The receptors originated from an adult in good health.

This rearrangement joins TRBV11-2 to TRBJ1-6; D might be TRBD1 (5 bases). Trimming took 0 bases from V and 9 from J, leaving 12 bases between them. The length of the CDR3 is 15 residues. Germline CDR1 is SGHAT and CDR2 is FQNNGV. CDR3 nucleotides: TGTGCCAGCAGCTTAGATCCAGGGTTTTCTTCACCCCTCCACTTT. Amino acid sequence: CASSLDPGFSSPLHF.

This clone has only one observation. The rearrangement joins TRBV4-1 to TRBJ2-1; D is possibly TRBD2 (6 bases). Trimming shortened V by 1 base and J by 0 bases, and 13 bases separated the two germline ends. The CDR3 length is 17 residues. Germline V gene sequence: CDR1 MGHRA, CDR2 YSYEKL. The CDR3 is CASSQVVRGSSYNEQFF. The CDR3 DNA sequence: TGCGCCAGCAGCCAAGTTGTACGGGGGAGCTCCTACAATGAGCAGTTCTTC.

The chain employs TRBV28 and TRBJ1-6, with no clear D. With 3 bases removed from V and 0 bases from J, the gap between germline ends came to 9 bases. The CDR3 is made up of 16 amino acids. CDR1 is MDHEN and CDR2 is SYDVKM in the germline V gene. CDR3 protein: CASSFFPSSYNSPLHF. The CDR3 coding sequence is TGTGCCAGCAGTTTCTTCCCAAGCTCCTATAATTCACCCCTCCACTTT. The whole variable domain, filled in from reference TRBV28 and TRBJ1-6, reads DVKVTQSSRYLVKRTGEKVFLECVQDMDHENMFWYRQDPGLGLRLIYFSYDVKMKEKGDIPEGYSVSREKKERFSLILESASTNQTSMYLCASSFFPSSYNSPLHFGNGTRLTVT.

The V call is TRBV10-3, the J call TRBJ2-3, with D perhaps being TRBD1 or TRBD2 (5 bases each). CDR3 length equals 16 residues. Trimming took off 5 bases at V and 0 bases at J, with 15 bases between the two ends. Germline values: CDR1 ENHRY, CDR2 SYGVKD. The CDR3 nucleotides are TGTGCCATCAGTCCAGCAGGGAGAACTAGCACAGATACGCAGTATTTT. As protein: CAISPAGRTSTDTQYF.

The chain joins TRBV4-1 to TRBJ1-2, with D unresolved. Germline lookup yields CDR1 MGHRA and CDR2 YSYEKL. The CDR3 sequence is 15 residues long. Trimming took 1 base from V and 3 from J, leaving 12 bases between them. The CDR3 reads CASSQVGRPDYGYTF. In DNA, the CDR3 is TGCGCCAGCAGCCAAGTAGGGAGACCGGACTATGGCTACACCTTC.

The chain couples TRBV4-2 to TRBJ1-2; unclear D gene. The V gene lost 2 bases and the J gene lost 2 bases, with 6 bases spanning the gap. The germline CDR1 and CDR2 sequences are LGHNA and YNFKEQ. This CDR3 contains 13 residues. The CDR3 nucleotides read TGTGCCAGCAGCCAATCCACGAACTATGGCTACACCTTC. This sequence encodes CASSQSTNYGYTF.

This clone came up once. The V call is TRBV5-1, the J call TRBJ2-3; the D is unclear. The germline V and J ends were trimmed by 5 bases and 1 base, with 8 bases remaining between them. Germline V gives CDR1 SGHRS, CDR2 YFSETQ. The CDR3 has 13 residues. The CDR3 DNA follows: TGCGCCAGCAGTTTATCCGGCACAGATACGCAGTATTTT. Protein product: CASSLSGTDTQYF.

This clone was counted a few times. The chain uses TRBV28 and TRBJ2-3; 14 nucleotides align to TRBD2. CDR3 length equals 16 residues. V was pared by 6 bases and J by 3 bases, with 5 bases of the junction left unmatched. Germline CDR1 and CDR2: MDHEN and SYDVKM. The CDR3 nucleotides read TGTGCCAGCAGGAGACTAGCGGGGGGGCGAACAGATACGCAGTATTTT. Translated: CASRRLAGGRTDTQYF.

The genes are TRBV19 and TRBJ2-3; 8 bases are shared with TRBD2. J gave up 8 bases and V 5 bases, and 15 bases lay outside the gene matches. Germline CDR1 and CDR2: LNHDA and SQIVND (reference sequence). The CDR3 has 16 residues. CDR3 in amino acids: CASSWRSSGGPGTQYF. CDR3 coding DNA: TGTGCCAGTAGTTGGAGGAGCTCGGGGGGGCCCGGTACGCAGTATTTT.

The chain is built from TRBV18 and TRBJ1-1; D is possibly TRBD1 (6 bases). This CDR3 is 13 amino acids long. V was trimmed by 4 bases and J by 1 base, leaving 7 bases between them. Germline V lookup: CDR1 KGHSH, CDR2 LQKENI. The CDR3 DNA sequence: TGTGCCAGCTCACAAGGGGGGAACACTGAAGCTTTCTTT. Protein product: CASSQGGNTEAFF.

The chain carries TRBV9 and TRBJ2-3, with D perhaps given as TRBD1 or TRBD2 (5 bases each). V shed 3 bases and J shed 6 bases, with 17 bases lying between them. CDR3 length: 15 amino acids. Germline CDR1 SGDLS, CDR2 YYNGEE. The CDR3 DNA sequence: TGTGCCAGCAGCGCTAGCCAGGGTGTTGGGGATACGCAGTATTTT. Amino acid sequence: CASSASQGVGDTQYF.

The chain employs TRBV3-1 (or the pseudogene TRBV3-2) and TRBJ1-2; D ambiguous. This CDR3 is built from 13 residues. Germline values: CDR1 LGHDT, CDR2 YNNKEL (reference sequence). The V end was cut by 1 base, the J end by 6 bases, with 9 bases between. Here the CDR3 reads CASSQAGVDGYTF. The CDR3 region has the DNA TGTGCCAGCAGCCAAGCCGGGGTAGATGGCTACACCTTC.

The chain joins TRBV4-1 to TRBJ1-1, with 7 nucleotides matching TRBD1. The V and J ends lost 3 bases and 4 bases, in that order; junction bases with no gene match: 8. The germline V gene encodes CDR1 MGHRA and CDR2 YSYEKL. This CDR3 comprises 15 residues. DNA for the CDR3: TGCGCCAGCAGCCATTTTGCAGGGGGTAGCACTGAAGCTTTCTTT. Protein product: CASSHFAGGSTEAFF.

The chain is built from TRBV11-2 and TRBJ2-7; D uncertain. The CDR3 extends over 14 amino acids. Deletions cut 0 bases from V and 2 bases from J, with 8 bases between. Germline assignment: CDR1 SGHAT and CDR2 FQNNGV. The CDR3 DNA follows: TGTGCCAGCAGCTTAGAACCCAGTCCCTACGAGCAGTACGTC. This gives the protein CASSLEPSPYEQYV.

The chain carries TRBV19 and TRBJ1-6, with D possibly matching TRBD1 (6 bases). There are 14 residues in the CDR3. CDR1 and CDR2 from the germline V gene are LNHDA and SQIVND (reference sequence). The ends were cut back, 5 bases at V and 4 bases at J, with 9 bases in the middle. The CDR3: CASSGGTYNSPLHF. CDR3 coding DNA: TGTGCCAGTAGTGGAGGGACATATAATTCACCCCTCCACTTT.

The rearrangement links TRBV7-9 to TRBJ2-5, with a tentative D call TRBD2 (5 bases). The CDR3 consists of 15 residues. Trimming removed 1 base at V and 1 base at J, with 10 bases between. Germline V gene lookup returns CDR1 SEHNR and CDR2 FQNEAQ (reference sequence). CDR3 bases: TGTGCCAGCAGCTTAGATCGGGGAATCCAAGAGACCCAGTACTTC. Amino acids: CASSLDRGIQETQYF.

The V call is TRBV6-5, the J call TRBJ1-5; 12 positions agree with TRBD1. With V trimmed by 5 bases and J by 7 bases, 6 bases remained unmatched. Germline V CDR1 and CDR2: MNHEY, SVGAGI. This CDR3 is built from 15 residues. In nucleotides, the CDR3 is TGTGCCAGCAGTCGGGACAGGGGGCACAACCAGCCCCAGCATTTT. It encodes CASSRDRGHNQPQHF.

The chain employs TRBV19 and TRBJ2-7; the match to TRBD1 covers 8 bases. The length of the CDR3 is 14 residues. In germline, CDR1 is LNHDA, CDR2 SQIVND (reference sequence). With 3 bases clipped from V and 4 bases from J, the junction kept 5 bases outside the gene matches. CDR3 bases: TGTGCCAGTAGTATCGGGACAGGAAGGTACGAGCAGTACTTC. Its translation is CASSIGTGRYEQYF.

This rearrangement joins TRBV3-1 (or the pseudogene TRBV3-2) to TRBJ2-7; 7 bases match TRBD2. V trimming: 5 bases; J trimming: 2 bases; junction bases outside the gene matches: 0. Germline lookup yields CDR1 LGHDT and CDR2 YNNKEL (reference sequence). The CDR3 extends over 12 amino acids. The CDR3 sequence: CASSGGAYEQYF. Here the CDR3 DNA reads TGTGCCAGCAGCGGGGGGGCCTACGAGCAGTACTTC.

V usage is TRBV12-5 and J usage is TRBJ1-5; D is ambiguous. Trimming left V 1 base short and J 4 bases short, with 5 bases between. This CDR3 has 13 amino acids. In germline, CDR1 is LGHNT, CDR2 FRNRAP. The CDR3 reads CASGLDRNQPQHF. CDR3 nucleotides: TGTGCTAGTGGTTTGGACAGAAATCAGCCCCAGCATTTT.

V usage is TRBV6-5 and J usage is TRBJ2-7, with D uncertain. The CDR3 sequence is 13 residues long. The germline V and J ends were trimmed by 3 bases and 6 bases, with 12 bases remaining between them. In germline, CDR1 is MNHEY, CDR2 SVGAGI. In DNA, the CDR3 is TGTGCCAGCAGTTATGAGCAGAAAAGCGAGCAGTACGTC. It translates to CASSYEQKSEQYV.

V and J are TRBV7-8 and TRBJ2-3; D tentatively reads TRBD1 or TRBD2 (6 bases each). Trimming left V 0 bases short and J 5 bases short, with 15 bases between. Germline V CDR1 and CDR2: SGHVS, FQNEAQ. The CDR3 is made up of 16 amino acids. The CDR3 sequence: CASSLAGGGAGDTQYF. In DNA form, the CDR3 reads TGTGCCAGCAGCTTAGCGGGGGGCGGTGCGGGAGATACGCAGTATTTT.

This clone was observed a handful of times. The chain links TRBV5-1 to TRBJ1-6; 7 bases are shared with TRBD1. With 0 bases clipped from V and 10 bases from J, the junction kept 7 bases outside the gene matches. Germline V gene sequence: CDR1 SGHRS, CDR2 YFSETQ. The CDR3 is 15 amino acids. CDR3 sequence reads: CASSLEGAGWSPLHF. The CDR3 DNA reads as TGCGCCAGCAGCTTGGAGGGGGCAGGGTGGTCACCCCTCCACTTT.

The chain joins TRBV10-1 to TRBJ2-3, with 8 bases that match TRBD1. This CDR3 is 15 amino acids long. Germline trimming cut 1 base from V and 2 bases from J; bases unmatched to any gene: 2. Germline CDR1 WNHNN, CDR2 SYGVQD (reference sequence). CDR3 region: CASSEWTGTTDTQYF. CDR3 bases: TGCGCCAGCAGTGAGTGGACAGGGACCACAGATACGCAGTATTTT.

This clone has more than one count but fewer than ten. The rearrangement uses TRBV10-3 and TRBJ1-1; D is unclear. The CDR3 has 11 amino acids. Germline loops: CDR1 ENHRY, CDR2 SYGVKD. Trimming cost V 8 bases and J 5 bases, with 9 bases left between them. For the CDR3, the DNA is TGTGCCATCGTAGGGAATACTGAAGCTTTCTTT. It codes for CAIVGNTEAFF.

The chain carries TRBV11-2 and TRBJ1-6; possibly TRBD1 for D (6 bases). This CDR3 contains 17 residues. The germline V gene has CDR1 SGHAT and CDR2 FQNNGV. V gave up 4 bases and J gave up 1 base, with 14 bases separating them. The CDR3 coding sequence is TGTGCCAGCAGCTCGTCCCTTACAGGGTCCTATAATTCACCCCTCCACTTT. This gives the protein CASSSSLTGSYNSPLHF.

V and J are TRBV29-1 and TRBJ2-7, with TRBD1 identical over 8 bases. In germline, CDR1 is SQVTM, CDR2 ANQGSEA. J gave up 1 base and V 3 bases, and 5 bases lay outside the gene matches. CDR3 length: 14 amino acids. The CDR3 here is CSVDVTGASYEQYF. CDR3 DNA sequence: TGCAGCGTTGACGTGACAGGGGCTTCCTACGAGCAGTACTTC.